Listed here are 26 T cell receptor beta chains from one sample, sequenced in a study of T cell changes during pregnancy in multiple sclerosis. Some clones are missing from TCRdb's copy, which holds only in-frame ones; the method was immunoSEQ multiplex PCR. The sample contains approximately 92,000 clones, about 93% of which appear only once. This material consisted of peripheral blood, taken after pregnancy. The receptors come from a female donor with multiple sclerosis, enrolled in a pregnancy study.

This clone was observed a single time. This rearrangement joins TRBV7-8 to TRBJ2-3; 7 bases are shared with TRBD2. V gave up 4 bases and J gave up 0 bases; unmatched junction bases: 10. This CDR3 is built from 17 residues. CDR1 SGHVS and CDR2 FQNEAQ come from the germline V gene. The chain's CDR3 is CASSWLASGTSTDTQYF. The CDR3 bases are TGTGCCAGCAGCTGGCTGGCGAGCGGGACGAGCACAGATACGCAGTATTTT. The variable domain in full, completed from reference TRBV7-8 and TRBJ2-3, reads GAGVSQSPRYKVAKRGQDVALRCDPISGHVSLFWYQQALGQGPEFLTYFQNEAQLDKSGLPSDRFFAERPEGSVSTLKIQRTQQEDSAVYLCASSWLASGTSTDTQYFGPGTRLTVL.

V and J are TRBV5-1 and TRBJ2-7, with TRBD1 identical over 7 bases. CDR3 length equals 13 residues. Germline lookup yields CDR1 SGHRS and CDR2 YFSETQ. The ends lost 7 bases at V and 2 bases at J; junction bases unmatched: 6. This chain's CDR3 is CASGPGQTYEQYF. CDR3 nucleotide sequence: TGCGCCAGCGGCCCGGGACAGACCTACGAGCAGTACTTC.

The chain has TRBV10-1 and TRBJ2-4; D is perhaps TRBD1 (5 bases). The CDR3 contains 12 residues. Between the trimmed V and J ends, which lost 5 bases and 15 bases, there was a span of 17 bases. Germline values: CDR1 WNHNN, CDR2 SYGVQD (reference sequence). In DNA form, the CDR3 reads TGCGCCAGCAGTAGTTTGGGGCCGCCCCGGTACTTC. Translated: CASSSLGPPRYF.

The gene calls are TRBV5-1 and TRBJ2-2, with a possible D match to TRBD2 (5 bases). CDR3 size: 14 residues. V gave up 4 bases and J gave up 5 bases, with 12 bases separating them. The germline CDR1 and CDR2 sequences are SGHRS and YFSETQ. CDR3 DNA sequence: TGCGCCAGCAGCATCGAGGGTCGGACCGGGGAGCTGTTTTTT. Translated: CASSIEGRTGELFF.

The rearrangement uses TRBV4-1 and TRBJ2-5, with D possibly matching TRBD1 (5 bases). This CDR3 is built from 17 residues. Deletions cut 4 bases from V and 1 base from J, with 19 bases between. From germline, CDR1 is MGHRA and CDR2 YSYEKL. CDR3 sequence: CASSRRTGDSRQETQYF. DNA of the CDR3: TGCGCCAGCAGCCGTCGAACAGGCGACTCGCGCCAAGAGACCCAGTACTTC.

The chain is built from TRBV27 and TRBJ1-2; D unresolved. There are 16 residues in the CDR3. Trimming removed 1 base from V and 7 bases from J, with 19 bases in between. The germline V gene has CDR1 MNHEY and CDR2 SMNVEV (reference sequence). The CDR3: CASSLLEGARFGGYTF. The DNA of the CDR3 is TGTGCCAGCAGTTTATTGGAGGGTGCGAGATTTGGTGGCTACACCTTC.

The V and J genes are TRBV6-4 and TRBJ1-1; the D gene is possibly TRBD1 (5 bases). The germline CDR1 and CDR2 sequences are MRHNA and SNTAGT. Between the trimmed V and J ends, which lost 2 bases and 7 bases, there was a span of 17 bases. There are 15 residues in the CDR3. The CDR3 spells CASSDRGGVIHEAFF. Here the CDR3 DNA reads TGTGCCAGCAGTGACAGGGGAGGGGTAATCCATGAAGCTTTCTTT.

The V gene is TRBV13, the J gene TRBJ1-3; 9 nucleotides agree with TRBD1. There are 16 residues in the CDR3. Germline lookup yields CDR1 PRHDT and CDR2 FYEKMQ (reference sequence). The V and J ends lost 5 bases and 2 bases, in that order; junction bases with no gene match: 7. CDR3 amino acids: CASSLTGGATGNTIYF. CDR3 nucleotides: TGTGCCAGCAGCCTAACAGGGGGCGCGACTGGAAACACCATATATTTT.

This sequence joins TRBV28 and TRBJ2-7; D is ambiguous. The germline V gene encodes CDR1 MDHEN and CDR2 SYDVKM. Trimming took off 3 bases at V and 2 bases at J, with 11 bases between the two ends. The CDR3 is 14 residues long. DNA of the CDR3: TGTGCCAGCAGTTTTCCAGGTCTACCCTACGAGCAGTACTTC. It is translated as CASSFPGLPYEQYF.

This chain links TRBV25-1 with TRBJ1-5, with 9 positions matching TRBD1. The CDR3 contains 15 residues. Germline V lookup: CDR1 MGHDK, CDR2 SYGVNS. The V segment lost 6 bases and the J segment 5 bases; nucleotides outside the gene matches: 8. CDR3 sequence (DNA): TGTGCCAGCAGCTCGGGACAGGGCTCTGATCAGCCCCAGCATTTT. Translating gives CASSSGQGSDQPQHF.

The chain has TRBV9 and TRBJ2-1; 9 positions agree with TRBD1. J was trimmed by 6 bases and V by 0 bases; bases with no gene match: 4. This CDR3 comprises 15 residues. Germline loops: CDR1 SGDLS, CDR2 YYNGEE. CDR3 sequence reads: CASSVAGTGSNEQFF. The CDR3 bases are TGTGCCAGCAGCGTAGCCGGGACAGGGAGCAATGAGCAGTTCTTC.

This chain joins TRBV6-1 and TRBJ2-1, with 9 bases identical to TRBD2. J was trimmed by 7 bases and V by 0 bases; bases with no gene match: 13. Germline V gives CDR1 MNHNS, CDR2 SASEGT. The CDR3 sequence is 18 residues long. CDR3 protein: CASSEAPTSGYGSNEQFF. CDR3 bases: TGTGCCAGCAGTGAAGCCCCGACTAGCGGATATGGGTCAAATGAGCAGTTCTTC.

This chain connects TRBV4-2 to TRBJ1-1, with TRBD1 matching 10 bases. The CDR3 runs 16 residues. V lost 1 base and J lost 6; bases outside the gene matches: 8. Looked up from germline, CDR1 is LGHNA and CDR2 is YNFKEQ. The CDR3 nucleotides read TGTGCCAGCAGCCAAGGGACCGGGACAGGGGATTCTGAAGCTTTCTTT. Translating it yields CASSQGTGTGDSEAFF.

The chain joins TRBV29-1 to TRBJ2-3; D is perhaps TRBD2 (6 bases). The CDR3 totals 14 residues. V was cut by 2 bases and J by 7 bases, with 16 bases left in between. CDR1 and CDR2 (germline): SQVTM, ANQGSEA. CDR3 sequence reads: CSVERSSGFNTQYF. As DNA, the CDR3 is TGCAGCGTTGAAAGGAGTAGCGGATTCAATACGCAGTATTTT.

This sequence joins TRBV28 and TRBJ2-1; D perhaps matches TRBD1 (5 bases). The CDR3 totals 14 residues. Trimming shortened V by 8 bases and J by 7 bases, and 18 bases separated the two germline ends. Germline values: CDR1 MDHEN, CDR2 SYDVKM. The chain's CDR3 is CASSASRVQNEQFF. CDR3 DNA sequence: TGTGCCAGCTCCGCCTCCAGGGTCCAGAATGAGCAGTTCTTC.

J is TRBJ1-5 and V is TRBV19; D uncertain. V was pared by 3 bases and J by 4 bases, with 10 bases between. Germline-derived CDR1 and CDR2 are LNHDA and SQIVND (reference sequence). The CDR3 covers 14 residues. This CDR3 reads CASSIGRANQPQHF. The CDR3 DNA sequence: TGTGCCAGTAGTATTGGTAGAGCGAATCAGCCCCAGCATTTT.

The chain recombines TRBV15 with TRBJ2-3; D might be TRBD2 (7 bases). Germline CDR1 LNHNV, CDR2 YYDKDF (reference sequence). The CDR3 spans 16 residues. V lost 0 bases to trimming and J lost 5 bases, with 15 bases between them. CDR3 protein: CATSREIRGGLDTQYF. DNA for the CDR3: TGTGCCACCAGCAGAGAGATTAGGGGGGGCCTAGATACGCAGTATTTT.

This sequence joins TRBV9 and TRBJ1-1, with a weak D call TRBD1 (6 bases). V was trimmed by 4 bases and J by 2 bases, leaving 18 bases between them. The germline CDR1 and CDR2 sequences are SGDLS and YYNGEE. The CDR3 length is 16 residues. The DNA of the CDR3 is TGTGCCAGCAGCCATATGGGGAGGGGGACAAACACTGAAGCTTTCTTT. Translated, it gives CASSHMGRGTNTEAFF.

V is TRBV4-1 and J is TRBJ2-1; maybe TRBD2 (6 bases). The CDR3 sequence is 16 residues long. V lost 4 bases to trimming and J lost 0 bases, with 13 bases between them. The V gene's germline CDR1 is MGHRA and CDR2 YSYEKL. This CDR3 reads CASSPAGQDSYNEQFF. The CDR3 nucleotides are TGCGCCAGCAGCCCCGCGGGGCAGGACTCCTACAATGAGCAGTTCTTC.

This sequence joins TRBV25-1 and TRBJ2-2, with TRBD2 matching over 15 bases. J lost 3 bases, V lost 9 bases, and 11 bases had no gene match. The CDR3 length is 18 residues. Per the germline V gene, CDR1 is MGHDK and CDR2 is SYGVNS. The CDR3 loop reads CARGPGLAGGGDTGELFF. The CDR3 DNA reads as TGTGCCAGGGGTCCGGGACTAGCGGGAGGAGGGGACACCGGGGAGCTGTTTTTT. The entire variable domain, with the rest obtained from reference TRBV25-1 and TRBJ2-2, is as follows: EADIYQTPRYLVIGTGKKITLECSQTMGHDKMYWYQQDPGMELHLIHYSYGVNSTEKGDLSSESTVSRIRTEHFPLTLESARPSHTSQYLCARGPGLAGGGDTGELFFGEGSRLTVL.

CDR3 protein: CSVVPGLNSYEQYF. For the CDR3, the DNA is TGCAGCGTTGTCCCGGGACTTAACTCCTACGAGCAGTACTTC. The chain employs TRBV29-1 and TRBJ2-7; tentative D call: TRBD2 (6 bases). The CDR3 has 14 amino acids. From germline, CDR1 is SQVTM and CDR2 ANQGSEA. V dropped 4 bases and J dropped 0 bases, with 13 bases sitting between them.

The rearrangement uses TRBV5-6 and TRBJ2-2; D remains unclear. In germline, CDR1 is SGHDT, CDR2 YYEEEE. The CDR3 is 12 amino acids. Deletions cut 1 base from V and 6 bases from J, with 4 bases between. CDR3 protein: CASSLYAGELFF. DNA for the CDR3: TGTGCCAGCAGCTTGTATGCCGGGGAGCTGTTTTTT. Using reference TRBV5-6 and TRBJ2-2 for the parts outside the CDR3, the full variable domain is DAGVTQSPTHLIKTRGQQVTLRCSPKSGHDTVSWYQQALGQGPQFIFQYYEEEERQRGNFPDRFSGHQFPNYSSELNVNALLLGDSALYLCASSLYAGELFFGEGSRLTVL.

This rearrangement joins TRBV21-1 to TRBJ2-1; the D call TRBD2 from the table was never checked on the DNA. TRBV21-1 is recorded as a pseudogene. This CDR3 has 20 residues. The CDR3 DNA reads TGTGCCAGCAGCAAAACGCGGAGGACTAGCGGACCTCGTTCCTACAATGAGCAGTTCTTC. This codes for CASSKTRRTSGPRSYNEQFF.

With regard to this clone: Germline is not matched at one junction end, which may reflect a read error. The chain uses TRBV29-1 and TRBJ1-1; 7 bases agree with TRBD1. The V gene's germline CDR1 is SQVTM and CDR2 ANQGSEA. CDR3 size: 11 residues. CDR3 sequence: CGTAKNTEAFF. The CDR3 nucleotides are TGTGGGACAGCCAAGAACACTGAAGCTTTCTTT.

This chain connects TRBV6-5 to TRBJ1-5, with D possibly TRBD1 on 5 matching bases. The CDR3 is 15 amino acids. Trimming took 6 bases from V and 0 from J, leaving 12 bases between them. Germline V gene sequence: CDR1 MNHEY, CDR2 SVGAGI. CDR3 in DNA: TGTGCCAGCAGCCAACAGGTCACTAGCAATCAGCCCCAGCATTTT. This translates into CASSQQVTSNQPQHF.

The rearrangement uses TRBV7-9 and TRBJ1-2, with 11 bases matching TRBD1. The germline V gene has CDR1 SEHNR and CDR2 FQNEAQ (reference sequence). This CDR3 is 14 amino acids long. The V and J ends lost 5 bases and 8 bases, in that order; junction bases with no gene match: 7. The CDR3 reads CASSRGQGAVGYTF. As DNA, the CDR3 is TGTGCCAGCAGCAGAGGACAGGGGGCTGTAGGCTACACCTTC.